These T cell receptor beta chains were read from a single sample in a study of Graves' ophthalmopathy and Graves' hyperthyroidism. Each CDR3 protein is one row after TCRdb ran MiXCR on the multiplex PCR reads. Of over 650,000 distinct CDR3 sequences listed, roughly 39% are singletons. The sequenced sample was peripheral blood. Source of these receptors: an adult man with Graves' ophthalmopathy. The CDR3 runs from the conserved cysteine through the conserved F or W. The D gene is left open where the match is weak. A clone size is listed for some rows: how often the clone was seen (once, few, many), or a class if it is expanded.

V gene,D gene,CDR3 length,J gene,clone size,CDR3 DNA,CDR3 protein
TRBV14,TRBD1,20,TRBJ1-1,few,TGTGCCAGCAGCCAATGGAGTGTGATCGAGACAGGGGCCCTCAACACTGAAGCTTTCTTT,CASSQWSVIETGALNTEAFF
TRBV10-3,NA,14,TRBJ2-2,NA,TGTGCCACCCTTGCTACCTCGAACACCGGGGAGCTGTTTTTT,CATLATSNTGELFF
TRBV9,NA,13,TRBJ1-1,many,TGTGCCAGCAGCCTGGAGACGAACACTGAAGCTTTCTTT,CASSLETNTEAFF
TRBV12-3/TRBV12-4,NA,15,TRBJ1-4,few,TGTGCCAGCACCCCGGGATCGTCTAATTGGGAAAAACTGTTTTTT,CASTPGSSNWEKLFF
TRBV7-9,NA,13,TRBJ1-1,many,TGTGCCAGCAGCTTAGCCGAGAAGTTATCGGCTTTCTTT,CASSLAEKLSAFF
TRBV20-1,TRBD2,17,TRBJ2-5,few,TGCAGCACCCCGGGACAGAGTTCTAGCGGGAGGGAAGAGACCCAGTACTTC,CSTPGQSSSGREETQYF
TRBV19,NA,14,TRBJ1-1,many,TGTGCCAGTAGTAACTCCCCCCCCGGGACCGAAGCTTTCTTT,CASSNSPPGTEAFF
TRBV12-3/TRBV12-4,NA,13,TRBJ2-2,NA,TGTGCCAGCAGTTTGCCGACAGACGGGGAGCTGCTTTTT,CASSLPTDGELLF
TRBV10-3,TRBD1,15,TRBJ1-1,NA,TGTGCCATCAGTGGGGGACAGAGCATGAACACTGAAGCTTTCTTT,CAISGGQSMNTEAFF
TRBV24-1,NA,14,TRBJ1-2,many,TGTGCCACCAGTGATGGAGACAGTAACTATGGCTACACCTTC,CATSDGDSNYGYTF
TRBV10-3,TRBD1,14,TRBJ1-1,NA,TGTGCCATCAGTGTGCAGGGGGCGAACACTGAAGCTTTCTTT,CAISVQGANTEAFF
TRBV7-8,TRBD1,14,TRBJ1-5,many,TGTGCCAGCAGCCATCGACAGGGGAATCAGCCCCAGCATTTT,CASSHRQGNQPQHF
TRBV6-5,NA,13,TRBJ2-5,NA,TGTGCCAGCAGTGAGAGGTACCAAGAGACCCAGTACTTC,CASSERYQETQYF
TRBV9,TRBD1,15,TRBJ2-5,many,TGTGCCAGCAGCGGCGGACAGGGGAAGTGGGAGACCCAGTACTTC,CASSGGQGKWETQYF
TRBV7-2,NA,11,TRBJ2-5,NA,TGTGCCAGCAGCCCCCCCAGTTCCCAGTACTTC,CASSPPSSQYF
TRBV19,NA,14,TRBJ1-5,many,TGTGCCAGTAGTAATAGGGGGGATAATCAGCCCCAGCATTTT,CASSNRGDNQPQHF
TRBV7-9,NA,12,TRBJ1-1,many,TGTGCCAGCAGCTATGGGATTTACGAAGCTTTCTTT,CASSYGIYEAFF
TRBV7-8,TRBD1,15,TRBJ2-1,NA,TGTGCCAGCAGCTTAGTGTTCTCAGGGGGTGATGAGCAGTTCTTC,CASSLVFSGGDEQFF
TRBV7-8,TRBD2,16,TRBJ2-2,many,TGTGCCAGCAGCTTATCGGGACTAGTGAACACCGGGGAGCTGTTTTTT,CASSLSGLVNTGELFF
TRBV5-8,TRBD2,15,TRBJ2-5,few,TGTGCCAGCAGCTTGGCGCTAGCGGACCAAGAGACCCAGTACTTC,CASSLALADQETQYF
TRBV29-1,NA,11,TRBJ2-7,many,TGCAGCGTTGGGTCAACCTACGAGCAGTACTTC,CSVGSTYEQYF
TRBV12-3/TRBV12-4,NA,14,TRBJ1-1,many,TGTGCCAGCAGTTTCTGGGTCCAAGAGGCTGAAGCTTTCTTT,CASSFWVQEAEAFF
TRBV11-2,NA,13,TRBJ2-2,many,TGTGCCAGCAGCTTAGTGGAGGTCGGGGAGCTGTTTTTT,CASSLVEVGELFF
TRBV7-9,TRBD1,16,TRBJ1-1,NA,TGTGCCAGCAGCTTAGGCTATGGGACAGCGAACACTGAAGCTTTCTTT,CASSLGYGTANTEAFF
TRBV12-3/TRBV12-4,NA,15,TRBJ2-6,many,TGCGCCAGCAGCTTGGAGGGTGCTGGGGCCAACGTCCTGACTTTC,CASSLEGAGANVLTF
TRBV2,NA,11,TRBJ1-1,NA,TGTGCCAGCGGGGGACTAGCGGGGGCTTTCTTT,CASGGLAGAFF
TRBV9,TRBD1,15,TRBJ2-1,NA,TGTGCCAGCAGCGTCGGTGGCGGACAGGGCAATGAGCAGTTCTTC,CASSVGGGQGNEQFF
TRBV15,NA,15,TRBJ2-2,NA,TGTGCCACCAGCAGGGAGCTAGGGAACACCGGGGAGCTGTTTTTT,CATSRELGNTGELFF
TRBV7-3,NA,17,TRBJ2-2,once,TGTGCCAGCAGCGTTGATTCCGGGGGTAGTAACACCGGGGAGCTGTTTTTT,CASSVDSGGSNTGELFF
TRBV7-4,TRBD1,16,TRBJ1-5,NA,TGTGCCAGCAGCTTCACCGGGGACAGACCCTATCAGCCCCAGCATTTT,CASSFTGDRPYQPQHF
TRBV7-8,NA,15,TRBJ2-5,many,TGTGCCAGCAGCTTAGGGCGCAGAACTTGGGAGACCCAGTACTTC,CASSLGRRTWETQYF
TRBV10-3,NA,13,TRBJ1-6,NA,TGTGCCATCAGCCCCGGACTGTATTCACCCCTCCACTTT,CAISPGLYSPLHF
TRBV10-2,TRBD1,15,TRBJ2-7,few,TGTGCCAGCAGTGGGGGACAGGGACGCTCCTACGAGCAGTACTTC,CASSGGQGRSYEQYF
TRBV29-1,NA,15,TRBJ2-5,many,TGCAGCGTATGCTACACCGGACGTCTGCAAGAGACCCAGTACTTC,CSVCYTGRLQETQYF
TRBV19,NA,13,TRBJ2-7,NA,TGTGCCAGTAACCAAATAGGGGCCTACGAGCAGTACTTC,CASNQIGAYEQYF
TRBV4-2,TRBD1,16,TRBJ1-6,many,TGTGCCAGCAGCCAAGATTGGACAGGTGGTAATTCACCCCTCCACTTT,CASSQDWTGGNSPLHF
TRBV7-4,NA,14,TRBJ1-3,NA,TGTGCCACCAGCTTATTGGTCTCTGGAAACACCACATATTTT,CATSLLVSGNTTYF
TRBV4-1,NA,18,TRBJ2-6,NA,TGCGCCAGCAGCCAAGTACCGGAACGGTACTCTGGGGCCAACGTCCTGACTTTC,CASSQVPERYSGANVLTF
TRBV2,NA,13,TRBJ1-5,few,TGTGCCAGCAGTTCGGGGTTAGGACAGCCCCAGCATTTT,CASSSGLGQPQHF
TRBV6-2/TRBV6-3,NA,13,TRBJ1-2,few,TGTGCCAGCAGTTCACAGGCTAACTATGGCTACACCTTC,CASSSQANYGYTF
TRBV5-5,TRBD1,15,TRBJ2-7,many,TGTGCCAGCAGCTCGATAAAGCGACAGGGGTGGGAGCAGTACTTC,CASSSIKRQGWEQYF
TRBV5-5,NA,15,TRBJ2-7,NA,TGTGCCAGCAGCTTGGGGGTCCAAATCTCCTACGAGCAGTACTTC,CASSLGVQISYEQYF
TRBV7-2,NA,10,TRBJ2-5,few,TGTGCCAGCAGCTTAGGGGACCAGTACTTC,CASSLGDQYF
TRBV12-3/TRBV12-4,TRBD1,16,TRBJ2-5,many,TGTGCCAGCAGTTTGGGACAGAGGACCCTCCAAGAGACCCAGTACTTC,CASSLGQRTLQETQYF
TRBV15,NA,16,TRBJ2-5,NA,TGTGCCACCAGCAGCGTAGAGGGCAGGGACTGGGAGACCCAGTACTTC,CATSSVEGRDWETQYF